Below, one T cell receptor beta chain is given with its context. The source of the sample is a study of neoadjuvant nivolumab and ipilimumab in lung cancer. The CDR3 is made up of 16 amino acids. Germline V lookup: CDR1 SEHNR, CDR2 FQNEAQ (reference sequence). V lost 7 bases, J lost 3 bases, and 22 bases lay in between. Method: immunoSEQ multiplex PCR; TCRdb's copy keeps in-frame clones and lacks some. The sample yields some 43,000 clones, roughly 90% seen once. This TCR was sampled from an adult with non-small cell lung cancer. Some clones in this sample may be carry-over from other donors' samples. This sequence joins TRBV7-9 and TRBJ2-7, with D perhaps matching TRBD1 or TRBD2 (5 bases each). Material: blood, obtained before neoadjuvant nivolumab, alone or with ipilimumab. The CDR3 DNA follows: TGTGCCAGCACCTTGGGACGGATGGAACCCAACTACGAGCAGTACTTC. This translates into CASTLGRMEPNYEQYF. Together with reference TRBV7-9 and TRBJ2-7, the CDR3 gives the full variable domain: DTGVSQNPRHKITKRGQNVTFRCDPISEHNRLYWYRQTLGQGPEFLTYFQNEAQLEKSRLLSDRFSAERPKGSFSTLEIQRTEQGDSAMYLCASTLGRMEPNYEQYFGPGTRLTVT.